Given below is one TCR beta chain in context. The sample holds a few counts of this clone. What antigen it recognizes has not been identified. Base-call qualities are not available, and no considerably larger clone is one nucleotide away. Collaborating institutions collected whole blood in K2EDTA tubes following their own protocols. For TCRbeta analysis, collaborator samples were shipped as frozen whole blood, as isolated PBMCs, or as DNA extracted from either sample type. The data derive from a study of blood T cell repertoires in COVID-19 (dated by TCRdb to 2018 to 2020). For the study in its entirety: Samples from collaborators originated in the United States, Italy and Spain and spanned both the acute and convalescent phases of COVID-19. The prospective study material was composed of cDNA or gDNA derived from T cells, B-cell-depleted T cells, or PBMCs. Subjects who had been exposed to COVID-19, were actively infected with it, or had recovered from it provided the deeply sampled blood TCRbeta repertoires that made up the dataset. The repertoires were released in a freely available public database meant as a resource for research on the immune response to SARS-CoV-2. Samples were obtained from the ongoing ImmuneRACE study (first 160 participants) and from 1,200 or so subjects provided by 6 global collaborators. Nearly every sample came with metadata listing a de-identified subject ID, COVID-19 status, age in years and sex. Where available, HLA class I and class II types were obtained from metadata supplied by the sample provider rather than from assay-based typing. Broad study findings and their caveats: The quantity of clinical and demographic metadata differed by source and by participant and was supplied without curation.

TCRbeta CDR3 regions were amplified from genomic DNA using the immunoSEQ Assay, a bias-controlled multiplex PCR. On the study's bioinformatics: Nucleated cell counts per sample were estimated from amplification of reference gene primers within the assay. Sequence reads were collapsed and filtered to measure the absolute abundance of every unique TCRbeta CDR3 rearrangement. Productive Simpson clonality was computed per sample as the square root of Simpson's diversity index over productive rearrangements. TCRdb took over this immuneACCESS table, retaining in-frame rearrangements with V and J assigned. Such tables are incomplete; in checked studies, under half of the missing clones stem from an unresolved V gene, and the remainder is unexplained. For V, J and clone size, that table is used; D and trimming come from the DNA. In this sample the table shows about 70,000 clones, about 86% of which occur a single time. The top ten constitute 9% to 15% of the sample.

Inclusive of the bounding cysteine and phenylalanine, the CDR3 is 11 residues long. The DNA shown is the 33-base CDR3, in frame from base 1. Based on the germline V gene (reference sequence), the CDR1 and CDR2 sequences are DFQATT and SNEGSKA. The junction carries 9 bases between V and J, which are trimmed by 0 bases and 10 bases respectively. Sequenced: peripheral blood. The chain employs TRBV20-1 and TRBJ1-2; the D gene lacks a confident call. This receptor was taken from a human donor in a cohort sampled during active COVID-19. The CDR3 region reads CSARDNTHYTF. The DNA sequence is given as TGCAGTGCTAGAGATAATACTCACTACACCTTC.